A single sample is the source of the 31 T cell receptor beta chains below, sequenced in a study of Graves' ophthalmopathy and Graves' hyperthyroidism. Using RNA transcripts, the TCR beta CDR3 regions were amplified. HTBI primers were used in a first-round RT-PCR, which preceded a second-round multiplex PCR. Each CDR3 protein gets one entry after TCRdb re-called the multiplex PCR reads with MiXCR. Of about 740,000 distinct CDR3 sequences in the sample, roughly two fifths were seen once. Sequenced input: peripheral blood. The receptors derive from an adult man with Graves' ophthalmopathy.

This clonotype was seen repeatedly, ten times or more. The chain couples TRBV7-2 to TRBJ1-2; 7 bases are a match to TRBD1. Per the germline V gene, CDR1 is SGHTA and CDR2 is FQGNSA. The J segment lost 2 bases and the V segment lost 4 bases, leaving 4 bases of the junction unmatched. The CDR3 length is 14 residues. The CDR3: CASSSQTGNYGYTF. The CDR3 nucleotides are TGTGCCAGCAGCTCTCAGACAGGGAACTATGGCTACACCTTC. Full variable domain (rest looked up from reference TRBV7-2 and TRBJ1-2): GAGVSQSPSNKVTEKGKDVELRCDPISGHTALYWYRQSLGQGLEFLIYFQGNSAPDKSGLPSDRFSAERTGGSVSTLTIQRTQQEDSAVYLCASSSQTGNYGYTFGSGTRLTVV.

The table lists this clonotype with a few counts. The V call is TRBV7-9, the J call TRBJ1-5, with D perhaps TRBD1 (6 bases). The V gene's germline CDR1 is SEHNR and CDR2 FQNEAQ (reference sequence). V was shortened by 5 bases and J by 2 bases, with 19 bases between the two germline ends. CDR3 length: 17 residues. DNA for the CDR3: TGTGCCAGCAGCGTGTACCCCAGGGGTACGGGCAATCAGCCCCAGCATTTT. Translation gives CASSVYPRGTGNQPQHF.

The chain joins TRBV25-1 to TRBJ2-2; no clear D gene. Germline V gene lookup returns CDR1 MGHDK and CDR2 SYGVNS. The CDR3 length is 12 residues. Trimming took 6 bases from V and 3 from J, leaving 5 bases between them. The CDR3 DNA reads TGTGCCAGCAGACCGTACACCGGGGAGCTGTTTTTT. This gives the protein CASRPYTGELFF. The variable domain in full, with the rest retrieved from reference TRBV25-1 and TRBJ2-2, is EADIYQTPRYLVIGTGKKITLECSQTMGHDKMYWYQQDPGMELHLIHYSYGVNSTEKGDLSSESTVSRIRTEHFPLTLESARPSHTSQYLCASRPYTGELFFGEGSRLTVL.

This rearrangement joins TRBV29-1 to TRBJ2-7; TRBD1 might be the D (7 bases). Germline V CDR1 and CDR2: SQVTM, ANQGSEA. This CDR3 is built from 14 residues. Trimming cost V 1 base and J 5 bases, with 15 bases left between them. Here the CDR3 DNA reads TGCAGCGTTGAAGGGCCAGGGGGGCTCGACGAGCAGTACTTC. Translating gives CSVEGPGGLDEQYF.

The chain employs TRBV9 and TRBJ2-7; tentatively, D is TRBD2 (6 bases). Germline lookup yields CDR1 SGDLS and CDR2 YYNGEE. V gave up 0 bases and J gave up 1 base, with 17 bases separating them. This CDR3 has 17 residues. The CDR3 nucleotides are TGTGCCAGCAGCGTAGGTGCTGGGGCCGCGGGGTCCTACGAGCAGTACTTC. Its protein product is CASSVGAGAAGSYEQYF.

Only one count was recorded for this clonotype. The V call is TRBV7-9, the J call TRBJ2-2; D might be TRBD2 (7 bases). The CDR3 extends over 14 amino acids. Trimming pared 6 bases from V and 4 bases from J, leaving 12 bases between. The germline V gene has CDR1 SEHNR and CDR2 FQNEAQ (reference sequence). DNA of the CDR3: TGTGCCAGCAGTTCCCGGGGGGCCACCGGGGAGCTGTTTTTT. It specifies CASSSRGATGELFF.

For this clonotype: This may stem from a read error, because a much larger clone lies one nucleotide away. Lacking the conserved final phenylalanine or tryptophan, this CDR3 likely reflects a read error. For the CDR3, the DNA is TGTGCCAGCAAAGGGGACAGGGCAAGGGGATCACCCCTCCACCTT. It codes for CASKGDRARGSPLHL. The rearrangement links TRBV10-3 to TRBJ1-6; 9 bases align to TRBD1. The CDR3 is 15 amino acids. Germline V CDR1 and CDR2: ENHRY, SYGVKD. The V segment lost 10 bases and the J segment 10 bases; nucleotides outside the gene matches: 14.

The CDR3 here is CASSHFPRDRGRGYGYTF. CDR3 bases: TGTGCCAGCAGCCACTTTCCCCGGGACAGGGGCCGAGGCTATGGCTACACCTTC. The gene calls are TRBV14 and TRBJ1-2, with TRBD1 matching 10 bases. With V trimmed by 3 bases and J by 4 bases, 14 bases remained unmatched. CDR3 length: 18 residues. Germline V gene data show CDR1 as SGHDN and CDR2 as FVKESK. The variable domain in full, with the rest retrieved from reference TRBV14 and TRBJ1-2, is EAGVTQFPSHSVIEKGQTVTLRCDPISGHDNLYWYRRVMGKEIKFLLHFVKESKQDESGMPNNRFLAERTGGTYSTLKVQPAELEDSGVYFCASSHFPRDRGRGYGYTFGSGTRLTVV.

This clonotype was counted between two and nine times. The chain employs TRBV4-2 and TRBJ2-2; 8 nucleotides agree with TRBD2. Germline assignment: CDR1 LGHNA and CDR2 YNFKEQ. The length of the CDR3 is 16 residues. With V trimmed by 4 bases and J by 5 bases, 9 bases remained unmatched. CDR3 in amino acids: CASSRDLLAGTGELFF. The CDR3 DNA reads TGTGCCAGCAGCCGCGACCTATTAGCGGGGACCGGGGAGCTGTTTTTT.

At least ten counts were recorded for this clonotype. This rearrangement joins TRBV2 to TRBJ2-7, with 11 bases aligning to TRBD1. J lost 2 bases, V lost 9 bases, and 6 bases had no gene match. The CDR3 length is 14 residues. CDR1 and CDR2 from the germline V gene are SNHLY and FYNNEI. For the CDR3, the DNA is TGTGCCAGTTGGACAGGGGGCATCGCCTACGAGCAGTACTTC. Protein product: CASWTGGIAYEQYF.

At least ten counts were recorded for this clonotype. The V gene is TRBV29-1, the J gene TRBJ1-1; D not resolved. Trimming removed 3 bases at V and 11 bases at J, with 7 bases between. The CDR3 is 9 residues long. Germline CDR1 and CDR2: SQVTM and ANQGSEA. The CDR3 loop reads CSVDPGAFF. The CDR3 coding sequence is TGCAGCGTTGACCCCGGGGCTTTCTTT.

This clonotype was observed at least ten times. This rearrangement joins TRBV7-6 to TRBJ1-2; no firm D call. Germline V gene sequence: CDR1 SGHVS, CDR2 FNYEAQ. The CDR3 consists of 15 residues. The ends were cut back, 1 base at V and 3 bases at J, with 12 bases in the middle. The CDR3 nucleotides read TGTGCCAGCAGCTTAGAAATAGGTGGGGACTATGGCTACACCTTC. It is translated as CASSLEIGGDYGYTF.

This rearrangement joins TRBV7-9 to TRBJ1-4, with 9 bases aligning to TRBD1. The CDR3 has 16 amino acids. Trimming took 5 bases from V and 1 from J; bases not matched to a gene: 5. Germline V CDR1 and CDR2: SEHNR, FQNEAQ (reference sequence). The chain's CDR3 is CASSQRTGVTNEKLFF. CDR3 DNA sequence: TGTGCCAGCAGCCAACGGACAGGGGTAACTAATGAAAAACTGTTTTTT.

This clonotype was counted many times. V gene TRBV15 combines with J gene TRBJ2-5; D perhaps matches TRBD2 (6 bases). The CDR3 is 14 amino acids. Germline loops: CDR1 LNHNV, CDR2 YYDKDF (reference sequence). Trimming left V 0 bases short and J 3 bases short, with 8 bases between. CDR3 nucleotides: TGTGCCACCAGCAGAGAGGGGGGAGAAGAGACCCAGTACTTC. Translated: CATSREGGEETQYF.

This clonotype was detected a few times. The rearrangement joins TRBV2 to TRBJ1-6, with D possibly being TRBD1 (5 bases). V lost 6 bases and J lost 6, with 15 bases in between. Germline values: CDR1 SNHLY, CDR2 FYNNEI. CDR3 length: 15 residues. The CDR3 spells CASSLGPPPNSPLHF. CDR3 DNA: TGTGCCAGCAGCTTGGGGCCTCCCCCTAATTCACCCCTCCACTTT.

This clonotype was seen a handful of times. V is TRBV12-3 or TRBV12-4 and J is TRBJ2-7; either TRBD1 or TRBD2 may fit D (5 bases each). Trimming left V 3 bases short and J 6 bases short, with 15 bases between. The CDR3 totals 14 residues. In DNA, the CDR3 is TGTGCCAGCAGTTTTCACCAGGGACCAGCCGAGCAGTACTTC. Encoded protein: CASSFHQGPAEQYF.

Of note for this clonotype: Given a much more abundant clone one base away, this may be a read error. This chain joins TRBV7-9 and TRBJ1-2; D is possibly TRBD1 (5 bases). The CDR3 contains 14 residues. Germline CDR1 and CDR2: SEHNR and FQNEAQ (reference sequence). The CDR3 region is CASSLGQNNYDYTF. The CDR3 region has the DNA TGTGCCAGCAGCTTAGGACAGAATAACTATGACTACACCTTC.

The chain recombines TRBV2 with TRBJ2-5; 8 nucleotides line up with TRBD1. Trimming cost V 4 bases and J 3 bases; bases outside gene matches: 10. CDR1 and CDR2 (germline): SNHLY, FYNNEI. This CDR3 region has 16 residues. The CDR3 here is CASSGPIGQGEETQYF. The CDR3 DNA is TGTGCCAGCAGTGGGCCGATCGGACAGGGCGAAGAGACCCAGTACTTC.

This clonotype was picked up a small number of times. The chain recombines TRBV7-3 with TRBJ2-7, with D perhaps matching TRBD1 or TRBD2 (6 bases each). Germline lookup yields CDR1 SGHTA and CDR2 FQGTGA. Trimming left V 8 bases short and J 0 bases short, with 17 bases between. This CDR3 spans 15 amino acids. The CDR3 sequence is CASSHNKGGSYEQYF. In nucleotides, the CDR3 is TGTGCCAGCTCCCATAATAAGGGGGGCTCCTACGAGCAGTACTTC.

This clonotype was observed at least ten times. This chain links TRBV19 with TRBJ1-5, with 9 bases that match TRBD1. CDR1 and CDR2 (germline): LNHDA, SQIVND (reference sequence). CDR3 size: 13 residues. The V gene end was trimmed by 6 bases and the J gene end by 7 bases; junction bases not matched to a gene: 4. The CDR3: CASRNRGQQPQHF. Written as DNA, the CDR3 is TGTGCCAGTAGGAACAGGGGGCAACAGCCCCAGCATTTT.

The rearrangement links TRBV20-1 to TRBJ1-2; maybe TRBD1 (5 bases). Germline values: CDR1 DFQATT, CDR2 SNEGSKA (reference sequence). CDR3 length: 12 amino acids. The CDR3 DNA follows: TGCACGGAGGGGCCCTTAAACTATGGCTACACCTTC. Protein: CTEGPLNYGYTF.

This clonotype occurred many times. The CDR3 region is CSVEDWRSGANVLTF. The CDR3, as DNA: TGCAGCGTTGAAGATTGGCGCTCTGGGGCCAACGTCCTGACTTTC. The chain combines TRBV29-1 with TRBJ2-6; D not certain. This CDR3 comprises 15 residues. V dropped 0 bases and J dropped 0 bases, with 6 bases sitting between them. Germline V lookup: CDR1 SQVTM, CDR2 ANQGSEA.

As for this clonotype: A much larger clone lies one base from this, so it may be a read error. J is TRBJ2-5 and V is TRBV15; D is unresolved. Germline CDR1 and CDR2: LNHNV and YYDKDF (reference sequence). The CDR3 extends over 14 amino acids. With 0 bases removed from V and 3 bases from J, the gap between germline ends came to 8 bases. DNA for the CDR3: TGTGCCACCAGCAGAGATTACGAGAAAGAGACCCAGTACTTC. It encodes CATSRDYEKETQYF.

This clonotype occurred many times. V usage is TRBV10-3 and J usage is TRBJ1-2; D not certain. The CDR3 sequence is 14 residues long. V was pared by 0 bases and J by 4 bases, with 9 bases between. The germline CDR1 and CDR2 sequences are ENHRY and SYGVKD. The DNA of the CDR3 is TGTGCCATCAGTGAGTCGAAGCTGTTCTATGGCTACACCTTC. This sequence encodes CAISESKLFYGYTF.

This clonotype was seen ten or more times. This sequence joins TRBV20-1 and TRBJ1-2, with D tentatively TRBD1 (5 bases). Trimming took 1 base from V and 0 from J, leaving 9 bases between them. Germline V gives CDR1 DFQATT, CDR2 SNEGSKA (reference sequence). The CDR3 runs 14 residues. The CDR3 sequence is CSARVQAANYGYTF. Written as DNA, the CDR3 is TGCAGTGCTAGAGTACAGGCTGCTAACTATGGCTACACCTTC.

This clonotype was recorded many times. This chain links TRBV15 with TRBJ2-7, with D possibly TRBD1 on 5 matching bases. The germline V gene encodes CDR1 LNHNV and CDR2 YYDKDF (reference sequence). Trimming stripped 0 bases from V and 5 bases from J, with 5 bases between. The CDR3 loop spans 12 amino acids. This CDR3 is CATSREGHEQYF. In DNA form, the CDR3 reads TGTGCCACCAGCAGAGAGGGGCACGAGCAGTACTTC.

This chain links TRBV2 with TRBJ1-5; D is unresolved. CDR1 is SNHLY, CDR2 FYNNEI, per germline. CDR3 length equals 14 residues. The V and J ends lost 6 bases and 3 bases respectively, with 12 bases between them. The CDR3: CASRGDSNNQPQHF. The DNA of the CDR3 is TGTGCCAGCAGGGGTGATTCTAACAATCAGCCCCAGCATTTT.

The CDR3 is CASSQPSWSYEQYF. In DNA, the CDR3 is TGTGCCAGCAGCCAGCCAAGCTGGAGCTACGAGCAGTACTTC. This chain joins TRBV11-2 and TRBJ2-7; D remains ambiguous. The V end lost 5 bases, the J end lost 3 bases, and 14 bases lay between the germline ends. The CDR3 has 14 amino acids. In germline, CDR1 is SGHAT, CDR2 FQNNGV.

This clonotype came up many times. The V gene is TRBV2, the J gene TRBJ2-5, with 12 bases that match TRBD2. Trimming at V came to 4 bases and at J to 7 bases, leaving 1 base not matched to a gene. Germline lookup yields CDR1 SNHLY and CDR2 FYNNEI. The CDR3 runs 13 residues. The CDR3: CASSGGLAGTQYF. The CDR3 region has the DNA TGTGCCAGCAGTGGGGGACTAGCGGGGACCCAGTACTTC. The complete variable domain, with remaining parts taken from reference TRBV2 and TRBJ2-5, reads EPEVTQTPSHQVTQMGQEVILRCVPISNHLYFYWYRQILGQKVEFLVSFYNNEISEKSEIFDDQFSVERPDGSNFTLKIRSTKLEDSAMYFCASSGGLAGTQYFGPGTRLLVL.

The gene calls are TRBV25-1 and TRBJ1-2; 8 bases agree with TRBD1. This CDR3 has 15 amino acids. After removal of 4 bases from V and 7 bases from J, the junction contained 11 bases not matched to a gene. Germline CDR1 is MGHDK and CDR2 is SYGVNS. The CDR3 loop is CASSALSQGVGGYTF. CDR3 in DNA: TGTGCCAGCAGTGCCCTATCACAGGGGGTTGGTGGCTACACCTTC.

CDR3 sequence: CSVRDSWASPLHF. As DNA, the CDR3 is TGCAGCGTCCGGGACAGCTGGGCTTCACCCCTCCACTTT. This chain uses TRBV29-1 with TRBJ1-6, with TRBD1 matching over 7 bases. This CDR3 comprises 13 residues. V lost 6 bases, J lost 9 bases, and 8 bases stayed unmatched. The germline CDR1 and CDR2 sequences are SQVTM and ANQGSEA.